These 3 T cell receptor beta chains share one sample of origin, sequenced in a study of blood T cell repertoires in COVID-19. The protocol was immunoSEQ multiplex PCR, while the TCRdb copy is restricted to in-frame clones and leaves out a portion. The sample lists approximately 260,000 clones, around 82% occurring once. Sequenced input: peripheral blood. These receptor sequences come from a woman aged 80 or over with active or convalescent COVID-19.

This clone appeared a few times. The V gene is TRBV6-5, the J gene TRBJ2-1; D may be TRBD2 (7 bases). The CDR3 contains 16 residues. Trimming pared 2 bases from V and 1 base from J, leaving 12 bases between. Per germline, CDR1 MNHEY and CDR2 SVGAGI. This CDR3 is CASSYSRGASYNEQFF. Here the CDR3 DNA reads TGTGCCAGCAGTTACAGTCGGGGGGCGTCCTACAATGAGCAGTTCTTC.

This chain uses TRBV7-2 with TRBJ1-1; TRBD1 aligns across 10 bases. Germline CDR1 SGHTA, CDR2 FQGNSA. The CDR3 loop spans 14 amino acids. V dropped 2 bases and J dropped 10; count of bases not matched to a gene: 7. CDR3 DNA sequence: TGTGCCAGCAGCTTATTCGACAGGGGGCAAGGAGCTTTCTTT. Its translation: CASSLFDRGQGAFF.

The V call is TRBV6-6, the J call TRBJ1-1; 9 positions match TRBD1. CDR1 and CDR2 from the germline V gene are MNHNY and SVGAGI (reference sequence). V trimming: 5 bases; J trimming: 0 bases; junction bases outside the gene matches: 7. CDR3 size: 16 residues. The CDR3 protein is CASSLTGGSMNTEAFF. The CDR3 nucleotides read TGTGCCAGCAGTCTCACAGGGGGCTCTATGAACACTGAAGCTTTCTTT.